A single sample is the source of the 19 T cell receptor beta chains below, sequenced in a study of PD-L1 blockade in urothelial cancer. Assay used: immunoSEQ multiplex PCR; TCRdb lists only in-frame clones, some missing. In the table there are around 80,000 clones, around 90% of which are singletons. Documented time point: peripheral blood 6 weeks after treatment start. The sequencing used PBMCs, collected around atezolizumab (anti-PD-L1) treatment. These receptors came from a woman aged 80 or older with urothelial cancer.

This sequence joins TRBV29-1 and TRBJ1-1, with TRBD1 as a possible D gene (6 bases). Trimming cost V 7 bases and J 6 bases, with 21 bases left between them. The CDR3 is made up of 14 amino acids. From germline, CDR1 is SQVTM and CDR2 ANQGSEA. In DNA form, the CDR3 reads TGCAGCGGGGGAGGGGGGGCGCCTAACGCTGAAGCTTTCTTT. It is translated as CSGGGGAPNAEAFF.

This chain links TRBV5-6 with TRBJ1-1, with 7 bases lining up with TRBD1. After removal of 4 bases from V and 1 base from J, the junction contained 7 bases not matched to a gene. Germline loops: CDR1 SGHDT, CDR2 YYEEEE. This CDR3 has 15 amino acids. CDR3 nucleotide sequence: TGTGCCAGCAGCACTCGACAGGGTCGGAACACTGAAGCTTTCTTT. Protein sequence: CASSTRQGRNTEAFF.

The chain employs TRBV5-6 and TRBJ2-7; possibly TRBD2 for D (5 bases). From germline, CDR1 is SGHDT and CDR2 YYEEEE. This CDR3 is built from 15 residues. V dropped 2 bases and J dropped 1 base, with 13 bases sitting between them. CDR3 amino acids: CASSLWAAESYEQYF. CDR3 sequence (DNA): TGTGCCAGCAGCTTATGGGCAGCGGAGTCCTACGAGCAGTACTTC.

The V call is TRBV5-6, the J call TRBJ1-2, with TRBD1 as a possible D gene (6 bases). From germline, CDR1 is SGHDT and CDR2 YYEEEE. Trimming left V 5 bases short and J 8 bases short, with 19 bases between. CDR3 length: 14 residues. This chain's CDR3 is CASSSVVPGAGYTF. The CDR3 coding sequence is TGTGCCAGCAGTTCCGTGGTCCCAGGGGCCGGCTACACCTTC.

The chain recombines TRBV7-9 with TRBJ1-1; TRBD1 matches at 9 bases. CDR1 and CDR2 (germline): SEHNR, FQNEAQ (reference sequence). J was trimmed by 6 bases and V by 6 bases; bases with no gene match: 5. CDR3 length: 13 amino acids. CDR3 region: CASSIQGAAEAFF. As DNA, the CDR3 is TGTGCCAGCAGTATACAGGGGGCGGCTGAAGCTTTCTTT.

The rearrangement uses TRBV13 and TRBJ2-1; possibly TRBD2 for D (6 bases). This CDR3 contains 15 residues. The V end lost 5 bases, the J end lost 12 bases, and 23 bases lay between the germline ends. CDR1 is PRHDT, CDR2 FYEKMQ, per germline (reference sequence). The DNA for the CDR3 is TGTGCCAGCAGCCCATGGGGTAGCGGAGAGGGCGGGCAGTTCTTC. Its protein is CASSPWGSGEGGQFF.

V is TRBV19 and J is TRBJ1-5, with D tentatively TRBD1 (5 bases). The germline V gene encodes CDR1 LNHDA and CDR2 SQIVND (reference sequence). The CDR3 covers 15 residues. Between the trimmed V and J ends, which lost 2 bases and 7 bases, there was a span of 15 bases. In DNA form, the CDR3 reads TGTGCCAGTAGTATATCGGACCCTGGGGGGCAGCCCCAGCATTTT. Protein: CASSISDPGGQPQHF.

The chain combines TRBV10-2 with TRBJ1-2; 10 bases match TRBD1. CDR1 WSHSY and CDR2 SAAADI come from the germline V gene. Unmatched junction bases numbered 9, after V lost 10 bases and J lost 1 base. The CDR3 is 15 residues long. Here the CDR3 reads CATEGTGALNYGYTF. CDR3 nucleotide sequence: TGCGCCACCGAGGGGACAGGGGCCCTTAACTATGGCTACACCTTC.

This chain links TRBV7-3 with TRBJ2-1; 8 bases agree with TRBD2. V dropped 3 bases and J dropped 5; count of bases not matched to a gene: 3. CDR1 SGHTA and CDR2 FQGTGA come from the germline V gene. The CDR3 contains 14 residues. Here the CDR3 reads CASSFRGGNNEQFF. In DNA form, the CDR3 reads TGTGCCAGCAGCTTCCGGGGGGGGAACAATGAGCAGTTCTTC.

Only one count was recorded for this clone. Here the CDR3 DNA reads TGTGCCAGCAGTCCCGATCGGACAGGGGCGTCCTACAATGAGCAGTTCTTC. Its translation: CASSPDRTGASYNEQFF. The chain links TRBV28 to TRBJ2-1; 9 bases agree with TRBD1. V was pared by 5 bases and J by 1 base, with 9 bases of the junction left unmatched. In germline, CDR1 is MDHEN, CDR2 SYDVKM. The CDR3 is 17 amino acids.

The rearrangement uses TRBV2 and TRBJ2-2, with 10 bases matching TRBD2. With V trimmed by 2 bases and J by 8 bases, 5 bases remained unmatched. Germline values: CDR1 SNHLY, CDR2 FYNNEI. This CDR3 spans 15 amino acids. CDR3 coding DNA: TGTGCCAGCAGTGAACAGCGGGAGGGCCTTGGGGAGCTGTTTTTT. Protein: CASSEQREGLGELFF.

The chain uses TRBV9 and TRBJ2-7; the D gene is possibly TRBD1 (5 bases). The germline gives CDR1 SGDLS, CDR2 YYNGEE. The V and J ends lost 0 bases and 3 bases respectively, with 13 bases between them. The length of the CDR3 is 15 residues. In DNA, the CDR3 is TGTGCCAGCAGCGTAGCCCCGACAGTGGACTACGAGCAGTACTTC. Protein product: CASSVAPTVDYEQYF.

The V gene is TRBV10-2, the J gene TRBJ2-1, with 12 positions matching TRBD2. Germline V gene sequence: CDR1 WSHSY, CDR2 SAAADI. CDR3 length: 19 amino acids. Losses at the gene ends were 5 bases for V and 7 bases for J; bases not matched to a gene: 18. The CDR3 protein is CASSSPTLAGGPWWNEQFF. CDR3 in DNA: TGCGCCAGCAGTTCCCCCACCCTAGCGGGAGGGCCTTGGTGGAATGAGCAGTTCTTC.

The V gene is TRBV28, the J gene TRBJ2-7; 14 bases match TRBD2. The CDR3 spans 15 residues. Germline-derived CDR1 and CDR2 are MDHEN and SYDVKM. With V trimmed by 5 bases and J by 3 bases, 3 bases remained unmatched. The CDR3 DNA is TGTGCCAGCAGTCCCGGACTAGCGGGAGGCTACGAGCAGTACTTC. This codes for CASSPGLAGGYEQYF.

The CDR3 nucleotides are TGCGCCAGCAGCTCGGGACTAGCGGGCGGCAATGAGCAGTTCTTC. This encodes CASSSGLAGGNEQFF. The gene calls are TRBV5-1 and TRBJ2-1; 12 bases are shared with TRBD2. The V and J ends lost 3 bases and 6 bases, in that order; junction bases with no gene match: 4. Germline V gene data show CDR1 as SGHRS and CDR2 as YFSETQ. There are 15 residues in the CDR3.

In nucleotides, the CDR3 is TGTGCCAGCAGCCAAGACATAGCGGGACCAGCAGATACGCAGTATTTT. The encoded protein is CASSQDIAGPADTQYF. The chain carries TRBV5-4 and TRBJ2-3, with 8 bases matching TRBD2. Germline trimming cut 4 bases from V and 4 bases from J; bases unmatched to any gene: 11. The CDR3 consists of 16 residues. CDR1 is SGHNT and CDR2 is YYREEE in the germline V gene (reference sequence).

CDR3 sequence: CASTLRPGASSGNTIYF. In DNA form, the CDR3 reads TGTGCCAGCACCCTTCGGCCAGGGGCAAGCTCTGGAAACACCATATATTTT. The chain is built from TRBV7-6 and TRBJ1-3, with D possibly being TRBD1 (6 bases). CDR3 length: 17 amino acids. V was shortened by 7 bases and J by 0 bases, with 19 bases between the two germline ends. Germline CDR1 is SGHVS and CDR2 is FNYEAQ. The full variable domain, in which reference TRBV7-6 and TRBJ1-3 provide the parts outside the CDR3, is GAGVSQSPRYKVTKRGQDVALRCDPISGHVSLYWYRQALGQGPEFLTYFNYEAQQDKSGLPNDRFSAERPEGSISTLTIQRTEQRDSAMYRCASTLRPGASSGNTIYFGEGSWLTVV.

This clone was recorded once. This chain joins TRBV5-1 and TRBJ2-5; 10 nucleotides match TRBD1. The CDR3 totals 18 residues. Germline lookup yields CDR1 SGHRS and CDR2 YFSETQ. The V and J ends lost 0 bases and 2 bases, in that order; junction bases with no gene match: 10. CDR3 residues: CASSLGGTGALRQETQYF. The CDR3 region has the DNA TGCGCCAGCAGCTTGGGGGGGACAGGGGCCTTAAGACAAGAGACCCAGTACTTC.

The chain uses TRBV5-1 and TRBJ2-7, with 10 nucleotides matching TRBD2. Germline V gene lookup returns CDR1 SGHRS and CDR2 YFSETQ. The CDR3 covers 19 residues. The V segment lost 3 bases and the J segment 0 bases; nucleotides outside the gene matches: 15. In DNA, the CDR3 is TGCGCCAGCAGCTCGTGGACTAGCGGCTCCGCACTGAGCTCCTACGAGCAGTACTTC. Protein sequence: CASSSWTSGSALSSYEQYF. The variable domain in full, with the rest retrieved from reference TRBV5-1 and TRBJ2-7, is KAGVTQTPRYLIKTRGQQVTLSCSPISGHRSVSWYQQTPGQGLQFLFEYFSETQRNKGNFPGRFSGRQFSNSRSEMNVSTLELGDSALYLCASSSWTSGSALSSYEQYFGPGTRLTVT.